This T cell receptor (beta chain) stems from a study of shared clonotypes between healthy human individuals. Evenly divided among several immunoSEQ plates was the genomic DNA of each subset. Per the authors' pipeline: Filtering of immunoSEQ junctional sequences could not match full-length read filtering. The table came from immunoSEQ multiplex PCR; TCRdb's copy has only in-frame clones and leaves some out. The V and J calls and the clone size are those of that table, but D and trimming were determined from the DNA. The sample lists 2 million or so clones, 85% to 95% occurring once. Naive CD8 populations comprised CD45RO-negative cells positively selected for CCR7, excluding terminally differentiated effector memory CD45RA+ cells. The CDR3 sequence is 14 residues long. Germline V gene data show CDR1 as LNHDA and CDR2 as SQIVND (reference sequence). V lost 7 bases, J lost 6 bases, and 19 bases lay in between.

The TCR was taken from a man aged 18 to 29 in good health. This sequence joins TRBV19 and TRBJ2-7; a weak D match, TRBD2 (6 bases). The sequenced sample consisted of naive CD8+ T cells sorted from blood. The CDR3 loop reads CASTDLGGKGEQYF. The CDR3 bases are TGTGCCAGTACCGATTTGGGCGGGAAGGGCGAGCAGTACTTC.